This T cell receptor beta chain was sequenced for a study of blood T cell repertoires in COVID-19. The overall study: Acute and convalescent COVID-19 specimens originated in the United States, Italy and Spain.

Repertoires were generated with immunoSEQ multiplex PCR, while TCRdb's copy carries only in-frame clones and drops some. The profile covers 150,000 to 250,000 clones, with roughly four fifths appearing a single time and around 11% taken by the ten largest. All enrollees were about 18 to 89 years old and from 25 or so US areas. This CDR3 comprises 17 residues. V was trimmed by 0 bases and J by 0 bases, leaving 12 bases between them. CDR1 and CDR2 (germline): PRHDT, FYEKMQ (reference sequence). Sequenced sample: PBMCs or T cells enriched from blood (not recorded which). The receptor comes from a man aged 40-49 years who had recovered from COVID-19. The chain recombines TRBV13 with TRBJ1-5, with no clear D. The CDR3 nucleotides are TGTGCCAGCAGCTTAGGGGGCACGGACTATAGCAATCAGCCCCAGCATTTT. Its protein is CASSLGGTDYSNQPQHF.